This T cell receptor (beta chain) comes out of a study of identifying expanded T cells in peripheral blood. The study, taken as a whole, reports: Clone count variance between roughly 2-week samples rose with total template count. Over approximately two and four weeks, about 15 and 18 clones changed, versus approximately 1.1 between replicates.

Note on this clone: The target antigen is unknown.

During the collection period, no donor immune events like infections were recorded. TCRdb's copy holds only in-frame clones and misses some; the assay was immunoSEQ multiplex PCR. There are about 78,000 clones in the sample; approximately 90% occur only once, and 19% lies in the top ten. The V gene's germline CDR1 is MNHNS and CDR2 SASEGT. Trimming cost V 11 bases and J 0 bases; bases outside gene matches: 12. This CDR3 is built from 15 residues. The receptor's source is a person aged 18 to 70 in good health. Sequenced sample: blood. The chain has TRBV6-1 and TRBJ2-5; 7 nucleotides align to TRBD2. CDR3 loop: CASGPGGLYQETQYF. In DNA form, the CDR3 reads TGTGCCTCCGGTCCGGGGGGATTGTACCAAGAGACCCAGTACTTC.